This entry is about one T cell receptor (beta chain). Its antigen is unknown. The sample is drawn from a study of vaccination effects on CD4 cells after COVID-19. Expansion of antigen-specific CD4+ T cells with viral peptide pools was carried out by the ViraFEST assay before sequencing. A 10-day culture period preceded the isolation of CD4+ T cells. Nucleocapsid antibodies were negative in the vaccine recipients, who had never had SARS-CoV-2 infection. Days 3 and 7 saw half the medium replaced with IL-2 medium. Clones were sequenced by immunoSEQ multiplex PCR, and TCRdb holds only the in-frame ones, with some missing. The table records 30,000 to 45,000 clones, 66% of them present only once. Germline V lookup: CDR1 LGHDT, CDR2 YNNKEL (reference sequence). V dropped 1 base and J dropped 4 bases, with 10 bases sitting between them. The CDR3 has 14 residues.

This material consisted of CD4+ T cells from PBMCs cultured with HCoV-OC43 spike peptides, taken before COVID-19 vaccination. This sample's subset: HCoV-OC43 spike overlapping peptide pool stimulation. This chain links TRBV3-1 (or the pseudogene TRBV3-2) with TRBJ1-1; TRBD1 is a possible D gene (5 bases). The source of this sequence is a human donor who received a COVID-19 vaccine. CDR3 coding DNA: TGTGCCAGCAGCCAAGTGGGGGGATTCACTGAAGCTTTCTTT. This translates into CASSQVGGFTEAFF.